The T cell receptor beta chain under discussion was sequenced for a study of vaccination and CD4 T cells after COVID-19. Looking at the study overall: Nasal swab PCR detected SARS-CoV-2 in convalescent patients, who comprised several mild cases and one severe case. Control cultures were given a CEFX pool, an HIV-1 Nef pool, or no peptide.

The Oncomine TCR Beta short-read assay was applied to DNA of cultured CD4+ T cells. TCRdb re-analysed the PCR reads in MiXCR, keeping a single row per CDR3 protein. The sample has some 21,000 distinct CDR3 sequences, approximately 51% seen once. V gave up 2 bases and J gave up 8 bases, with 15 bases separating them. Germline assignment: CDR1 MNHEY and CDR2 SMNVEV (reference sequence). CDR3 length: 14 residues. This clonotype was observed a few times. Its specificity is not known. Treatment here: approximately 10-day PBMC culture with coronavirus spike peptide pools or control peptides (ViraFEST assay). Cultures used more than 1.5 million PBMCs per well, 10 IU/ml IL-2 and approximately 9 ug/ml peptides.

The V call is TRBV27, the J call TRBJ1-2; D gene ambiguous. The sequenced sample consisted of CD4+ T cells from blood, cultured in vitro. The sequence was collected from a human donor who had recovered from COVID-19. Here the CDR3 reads CASSLVGIGQGYTF. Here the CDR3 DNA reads TGTGCCAGCAGTTTAGTGGGAATTGGGCAGGGCTACACCTTC.